The present TCR beta chain was sequenced within a study of shared clonotypes between healthy human individuals. Genomic DNA per cell subset filled all wells of several immunoSEQ plates. Original data processing: In the immunoSEQ data, sequences were junction-only and lacked quality scores, so filtering differed. The table came from immunoSEQ multiplex PCR; TCRdb's copy has only in-frame clones and leaves some out. V, J and clone size are those of that table, while D and trimming were read from the DNA. The sample lists roughly 2.2 million clones; 85% to 95% were seen once. Sequenced input: naive CD4+ T cells from PBMCs. Subset of the sample: CD45RA+ positively selected. This TCR was recovered from a man between 18 and 35 years old in good health. Some clones in this sample may be carry-over from other donors' samples.

For the CDR3, the DNA is TGTGCCATCAGTGAGTCAGGAGGGGACGGCTATGGCTACACCTTC. It codes for CAISESGGDGYGYTF. J is TRBJ1-2 and V is TRBV10-3, with D perhaps matching TRBD1 (5 bases). CDR3 length equals 15 residues. Germline assignment: CDR1 ENHRY and CDR2 SYGVKD. V lost 0 bases to trimming and J lost 4 bases, with 12 bases between them.